This T cell receptor beta chain comes out of a study of breast tumors, draining lymph nodes, adjacent tissues. From the multiplex PCR reads, TCRdb called clonotypes with MiXCR, one entry per CDR3 protein. The table shows some 140,000 distinct CDR3 sequences, with around 21% occurring only once. The lymph nodes were axillary draining lymph nodes from breast cancer patients. Many counts were recorded for this clonotype. As yet, its antigen is unknown. General study findings and limits: Tumor T cell lymph node origin was a supported hypothesis, not proven.

CDR3 length: 15 amino acids. Deletions cut 1 base from V and 6 bases from J, with 16 bases between. Germline V CDR1 and CDR2: LGHDT, YNNKEL (reference sequence). This sequence joins TRBV3-1 and TRBJ2-7, with D hard to call. This clonotype was obtained from a female donor with breast cancer. Some clones in this sample may be carry-over from other donors' samples. Material for sequencing was axillary lymph node tissue. Written as DNA, the CDR3 is TGTGCCAGCAGCCAAGTAGTAGCTTCTCTTTCCGAGCAGTACTTC. Translating gives CASSQVVASLSEQYF.